The present entry profiles one T cell receptor beta chain with its context. What it recognizes is unknown. The data originate from a study of cytomegalovirus exposure and HLA in healthy donors. Study-level background: Findings of an earlier analysis included roughly 110 million unique TCR beta sequences from 180 million or so T cells. A preliminary data release comprised around 85 million unique TCRs obtained from HLA-typed donors.

In the PCR, 60 Vbeta and 13 Jbeta primers were used. Data came from immunoSEQ multiplex PCR; TCRdb stores just in-frame clones and leaves some out. This sample has under 200,000 clones, with roughly 83% found just once. The germline V gene has CDR1 MNHEY and CDR2 SVGAGI. The CDR3 contains 14 residues. Trimming took off 0 bases at V and 6 bases at J, with 9 bases between the two ends. The study's findings and limits: Excluded: some indistinguishable V segments such as TRBV6-2 and TRBV6-3.

Source material: PBMCs. The TCR sequence derives from a woman in her forties or fifties in good health and CMV-seronegative. The V gene is TRBV6-5, the J gene TRBJ2-1; no definite D call. The CDR3 sequence is CASSYSLSLNEQFF. The CDR3, as DNA: TGTGCCAGCAGTTACTCCCTATCCCTCAATGAGCAGTTCTTC.